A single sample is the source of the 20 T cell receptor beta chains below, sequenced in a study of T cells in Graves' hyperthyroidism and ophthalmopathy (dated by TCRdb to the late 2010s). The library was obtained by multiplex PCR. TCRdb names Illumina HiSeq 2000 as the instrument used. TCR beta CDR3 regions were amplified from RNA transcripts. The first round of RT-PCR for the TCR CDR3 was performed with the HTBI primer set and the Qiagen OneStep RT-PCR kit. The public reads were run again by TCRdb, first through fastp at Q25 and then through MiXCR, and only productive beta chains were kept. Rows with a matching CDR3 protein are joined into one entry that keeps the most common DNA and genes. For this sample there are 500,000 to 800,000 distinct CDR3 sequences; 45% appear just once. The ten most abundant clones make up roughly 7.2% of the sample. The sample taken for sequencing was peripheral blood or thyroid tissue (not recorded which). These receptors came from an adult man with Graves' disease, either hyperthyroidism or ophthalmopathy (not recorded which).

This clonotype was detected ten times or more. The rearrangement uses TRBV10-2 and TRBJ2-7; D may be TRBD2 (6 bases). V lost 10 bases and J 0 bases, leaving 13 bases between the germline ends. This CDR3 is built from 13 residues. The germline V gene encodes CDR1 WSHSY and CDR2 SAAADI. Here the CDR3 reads CATSSEYSYEQYF. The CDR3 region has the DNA TGCGCCACCTCTAGCGAATACTCCTACGAGCAGTACTTC.

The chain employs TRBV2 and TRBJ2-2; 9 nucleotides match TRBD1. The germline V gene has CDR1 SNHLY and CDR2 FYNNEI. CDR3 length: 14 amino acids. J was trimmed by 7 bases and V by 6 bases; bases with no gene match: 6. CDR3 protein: CASSKDRGGGELFF. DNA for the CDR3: TGTGCCAGCAGCAAGGACAGGGGTGGCGGGGAGCTGTTTTTT. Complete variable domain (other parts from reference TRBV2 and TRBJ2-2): EPEVTQTPSHQVTQMGQEVILRCVPISNHLYFYWYRQILGQKVEFLVSFYNNEISEKSEIFDDQFSVERPDGSNFTLKIRSTKLEDSAMYFCASSKDRGGGELFFGEGSRLTVL.

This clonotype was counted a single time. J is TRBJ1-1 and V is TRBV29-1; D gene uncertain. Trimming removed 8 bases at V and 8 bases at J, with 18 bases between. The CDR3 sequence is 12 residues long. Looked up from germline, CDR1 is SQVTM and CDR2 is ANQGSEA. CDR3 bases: TGCAGCAGTGAATCGTCAAGGGCGGAAGCTTTCTTT. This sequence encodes CSSESSRAEAFF. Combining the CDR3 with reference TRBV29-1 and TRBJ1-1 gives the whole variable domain SAVISQKPSRDICQRGTSLTIQCQVDSQVTMMFWYRQQPGQSLTLIATANQGSEATYESGFVIDKFPISRPNLTFSTLTVSNMSPEDSSIYLCSSESSRAEAFFGQGTRLTVV.

DNA of the CDR3: TGTGCCACCAGTGAGACAGGGTATAATCAGCCCCAGCATTTT. As protein: CATSETGYNQPQHF. V is TRBV24-1 and J is TRBJ1-5, with 7 bases that match TRBD1. Germline assignment: CDR1 KGHDR and CDR2 SFDVKD. This CDR3 comprises 14 residues. The V gene end was trimmed by 4 bases and the J gene end by 4 bases; junction bases not matched to a gene: 3.

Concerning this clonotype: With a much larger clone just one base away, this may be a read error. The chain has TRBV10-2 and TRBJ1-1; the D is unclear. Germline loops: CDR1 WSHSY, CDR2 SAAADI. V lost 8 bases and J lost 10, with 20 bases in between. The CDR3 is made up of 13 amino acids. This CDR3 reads CASANSGLPVAFF. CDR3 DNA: TGCGCCAGCGCTAACTCGGGCCTTCCGGTAGCTTTCTTT.

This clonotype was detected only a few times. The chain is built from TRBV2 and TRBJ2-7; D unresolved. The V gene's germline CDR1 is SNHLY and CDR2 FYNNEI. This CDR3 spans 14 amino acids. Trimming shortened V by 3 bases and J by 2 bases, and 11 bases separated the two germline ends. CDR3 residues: CASSDWTETYEQYF. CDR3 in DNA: TGTGCCAGCAGTGATTGGACGGAAACCTACGAGCAGTACTTC.

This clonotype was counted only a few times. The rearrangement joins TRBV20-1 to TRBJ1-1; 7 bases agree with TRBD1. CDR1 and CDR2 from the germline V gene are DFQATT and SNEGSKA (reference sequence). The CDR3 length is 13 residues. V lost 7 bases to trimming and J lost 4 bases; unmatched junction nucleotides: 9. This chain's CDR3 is CSVPRQGATEAFF. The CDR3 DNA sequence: TGCAGTGTTCCCAGACAGGGTGCCACTGAAGCTTTCTTT.

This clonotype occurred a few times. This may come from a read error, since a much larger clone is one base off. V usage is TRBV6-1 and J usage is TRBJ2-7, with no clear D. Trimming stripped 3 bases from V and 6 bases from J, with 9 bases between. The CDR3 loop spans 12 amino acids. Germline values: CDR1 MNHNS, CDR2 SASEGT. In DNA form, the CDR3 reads TGTGCCAGCAGTGAGCTTAGCCGCGAGCAGTACTTC. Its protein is CASSELSREQYF.

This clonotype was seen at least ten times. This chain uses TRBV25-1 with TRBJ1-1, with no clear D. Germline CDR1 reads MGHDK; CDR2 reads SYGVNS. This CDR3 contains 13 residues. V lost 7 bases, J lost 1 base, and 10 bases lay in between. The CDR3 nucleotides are TGTGCCAGCACTTCCCCTCAGAACACTGAAGCTTTCTTT. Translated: CASTSPQNTEAFF. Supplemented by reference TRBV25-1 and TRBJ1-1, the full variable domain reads EADIYQTPRYLVIGTGKKITLECSQTMGHDKMYWYQQDPGMELHLIHYSYGVNSTEKGDLSSESTVSRIRTEHFPLTLESARPSHTSQYLCASTSPQNTEAFFGQGTRLTVV.

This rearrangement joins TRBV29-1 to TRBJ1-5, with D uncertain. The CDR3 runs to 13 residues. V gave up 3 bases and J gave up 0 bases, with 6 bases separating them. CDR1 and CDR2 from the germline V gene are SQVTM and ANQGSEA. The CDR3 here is CSVEMNSNQPQHF. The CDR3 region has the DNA TGCAGCGTTGAGATGAATAGCAATCAGCCCCAGCATTTT.

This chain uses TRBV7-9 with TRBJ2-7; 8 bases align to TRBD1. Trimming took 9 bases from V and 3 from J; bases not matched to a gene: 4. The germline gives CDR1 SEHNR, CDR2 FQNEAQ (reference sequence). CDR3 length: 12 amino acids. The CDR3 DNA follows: TGTGCCAGTAACAGGGGGGACTACGAGCAGTACTTC. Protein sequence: CASNRGDYEQYF.

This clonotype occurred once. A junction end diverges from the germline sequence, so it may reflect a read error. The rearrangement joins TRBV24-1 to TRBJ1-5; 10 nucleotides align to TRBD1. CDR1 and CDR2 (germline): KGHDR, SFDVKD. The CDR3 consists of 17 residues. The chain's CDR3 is CATSDSRQGAWGQPRHF. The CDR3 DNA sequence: TGTGCCACCAGTGATTCAAGACAGGGGGCTTGGGGTCAGCCCCGGCATTTT.

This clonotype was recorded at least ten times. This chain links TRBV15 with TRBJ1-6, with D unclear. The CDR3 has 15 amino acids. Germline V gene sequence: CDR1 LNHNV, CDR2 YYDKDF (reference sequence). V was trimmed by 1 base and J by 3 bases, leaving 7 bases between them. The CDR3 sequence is CATSRGRNYNSPLHF. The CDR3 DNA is TGTGCCACCAGCAGAGGTCGGAACTATAATTCACCCCTCCACTTT.

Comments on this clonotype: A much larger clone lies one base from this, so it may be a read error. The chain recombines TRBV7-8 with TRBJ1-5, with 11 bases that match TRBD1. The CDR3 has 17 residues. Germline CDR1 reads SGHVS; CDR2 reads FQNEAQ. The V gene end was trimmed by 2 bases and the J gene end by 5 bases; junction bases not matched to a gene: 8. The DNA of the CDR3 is TGTGCCAGCAGCTTAACCCGGGACAGGGGGGCCGATCAGCCCCAGCATTTT. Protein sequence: CASSLTRDRGADQPQHF.

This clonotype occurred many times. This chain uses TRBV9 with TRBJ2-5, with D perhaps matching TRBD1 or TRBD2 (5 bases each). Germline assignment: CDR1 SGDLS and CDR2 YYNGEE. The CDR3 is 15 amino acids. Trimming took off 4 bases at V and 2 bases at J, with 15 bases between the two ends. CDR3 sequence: CASSSAGRVQETQYF. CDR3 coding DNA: TGTGCCAGCAGCTCCGCGGGCAGGGTGCAAGAGACCCAGTACTTC.

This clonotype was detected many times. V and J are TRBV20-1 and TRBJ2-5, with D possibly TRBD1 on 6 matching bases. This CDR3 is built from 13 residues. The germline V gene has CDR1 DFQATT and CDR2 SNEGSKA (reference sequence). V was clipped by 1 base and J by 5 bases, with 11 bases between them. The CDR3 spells CSARAGGGETQYF. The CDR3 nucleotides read TGCAGTGCTAGAGCTGGGGGCGGGGAGACCCAGTACTTC.

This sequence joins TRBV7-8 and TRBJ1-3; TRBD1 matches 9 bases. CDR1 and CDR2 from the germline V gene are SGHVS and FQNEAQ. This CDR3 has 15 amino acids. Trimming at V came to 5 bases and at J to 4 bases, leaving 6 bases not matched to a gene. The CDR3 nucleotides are TGTGCCAGCAGCGGACCCGGACAGGGGGGAAACACCATATATTTT. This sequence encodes CASSGPGQGGNTIYF.

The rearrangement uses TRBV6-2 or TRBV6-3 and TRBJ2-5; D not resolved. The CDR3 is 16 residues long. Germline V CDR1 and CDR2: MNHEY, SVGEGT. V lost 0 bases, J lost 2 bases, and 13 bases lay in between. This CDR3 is CASSYSPLAGQETQYF. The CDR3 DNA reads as TGTGCCAGCAGTTACTCACCCTTGGCCGGACAAGAGACCCAGTACTTC.

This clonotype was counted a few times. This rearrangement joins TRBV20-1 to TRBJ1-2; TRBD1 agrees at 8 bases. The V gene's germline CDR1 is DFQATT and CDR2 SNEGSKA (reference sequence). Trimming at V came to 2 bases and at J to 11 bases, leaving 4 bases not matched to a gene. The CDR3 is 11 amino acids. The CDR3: CSARTGTGYTF. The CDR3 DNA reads TGCAGTGCTAGAACGGGGACAGGATACACCTTC.

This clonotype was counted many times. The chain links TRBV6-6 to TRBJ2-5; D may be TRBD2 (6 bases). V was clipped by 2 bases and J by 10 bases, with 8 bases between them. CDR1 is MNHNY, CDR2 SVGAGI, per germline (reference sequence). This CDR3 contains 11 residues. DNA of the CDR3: TGTGCCAGCAGTTACATGACTAGCCAGTACTTC. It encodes CASSYMTSQYF.